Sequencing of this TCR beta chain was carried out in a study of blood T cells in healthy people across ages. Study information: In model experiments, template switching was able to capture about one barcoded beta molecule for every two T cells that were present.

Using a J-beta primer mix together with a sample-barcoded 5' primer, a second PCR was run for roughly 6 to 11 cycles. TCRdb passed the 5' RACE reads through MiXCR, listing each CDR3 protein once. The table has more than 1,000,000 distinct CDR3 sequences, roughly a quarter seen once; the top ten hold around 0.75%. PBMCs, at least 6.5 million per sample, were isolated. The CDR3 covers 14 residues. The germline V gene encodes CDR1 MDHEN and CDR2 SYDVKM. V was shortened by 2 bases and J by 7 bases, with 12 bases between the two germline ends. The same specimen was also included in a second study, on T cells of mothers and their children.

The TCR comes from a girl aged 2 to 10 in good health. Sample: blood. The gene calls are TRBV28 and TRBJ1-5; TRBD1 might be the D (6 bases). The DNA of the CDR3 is TGTGCCAGCAGTTTACGTAGGGGGTTGCAGCCCCAGCATTTT. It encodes CASSLRRGLQPQHF.